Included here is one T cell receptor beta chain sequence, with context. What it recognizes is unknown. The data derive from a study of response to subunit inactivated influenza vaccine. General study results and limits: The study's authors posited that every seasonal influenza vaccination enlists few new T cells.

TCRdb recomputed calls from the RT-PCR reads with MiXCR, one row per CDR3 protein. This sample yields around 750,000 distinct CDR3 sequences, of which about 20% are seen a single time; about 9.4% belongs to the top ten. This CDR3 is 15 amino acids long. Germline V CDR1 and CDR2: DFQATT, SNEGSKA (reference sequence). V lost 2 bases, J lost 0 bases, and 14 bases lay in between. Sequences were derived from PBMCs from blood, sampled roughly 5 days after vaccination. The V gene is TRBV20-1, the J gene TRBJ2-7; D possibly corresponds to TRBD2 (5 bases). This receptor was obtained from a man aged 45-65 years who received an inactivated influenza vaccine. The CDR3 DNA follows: TGCAGTGCTAGACTAGTCCCCGACTACTCCTACGAGCAGTACTTC. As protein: CSARLVPDYSYEQYF.